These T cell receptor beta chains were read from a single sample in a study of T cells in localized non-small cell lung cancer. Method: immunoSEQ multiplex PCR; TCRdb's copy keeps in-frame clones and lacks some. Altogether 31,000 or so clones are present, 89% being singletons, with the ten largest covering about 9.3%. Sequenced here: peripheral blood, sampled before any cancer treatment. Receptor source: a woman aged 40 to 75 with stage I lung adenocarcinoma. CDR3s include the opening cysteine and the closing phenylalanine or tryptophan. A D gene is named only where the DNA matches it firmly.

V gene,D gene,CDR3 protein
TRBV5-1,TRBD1,CASSATGATYEKLFF
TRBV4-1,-,CASSPVQGREQYF
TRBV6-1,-,CASSDTFRVGEQFF
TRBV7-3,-,CASSSDSSGNTIYF
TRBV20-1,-,CSVGVGHQFF
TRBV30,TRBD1,CAWGTGGGTDTQYF
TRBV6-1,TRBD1,CASSEAWDSYGYTF
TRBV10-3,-,CAISRIGAGQTNTGELFF
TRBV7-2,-,CASSLGLGETQYF
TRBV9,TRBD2,CASSLTRLAGGNTGELFF
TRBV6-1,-,CATVPDPASYEQYF
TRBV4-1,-,CASSQVGDEQFF
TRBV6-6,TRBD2,CASRTSGGADTQYF
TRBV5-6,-,CASSQGNQPQHF
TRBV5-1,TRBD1,CASSLLQGDEAFF
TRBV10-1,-,CASSTTWGETQYF
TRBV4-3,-,CASSQSGRPSSYNSPLHF
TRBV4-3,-,CASSRHRVLQETQYF
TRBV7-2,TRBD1,CASSRDRGSEQFF
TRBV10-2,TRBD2,CASSEPTSGGSYEQYF
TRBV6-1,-,CAILPSSYNSPLHF
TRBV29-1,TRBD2,CSVHRGTGTISEQYF